This TCR beta chain was recovered during a study of T cell repertoires in cytomegalovirus infection. Background on the study: Used in the study were CMV epitopes, some recently identified and HLA-C-restricted, others well-studied and HLA-B-restricted. Matching HLA type and CMV infection were both indicated by public TCR beta signatures.

This CDR3 is 14 amino acids long. Germline V gives CDR1 MNHEY, CDR2 SVGEGT. V shed 6 bases and J shed 0 bases, with 10 bases lying between them. Study-wide points: Dominating the ex vivo response were HLA-C-restricted CMV-specific TCR beta clonotypes. Summed public TCR beta family frequency identified CMV carriers bearing the relevant HLA.

Concerning this clonotype: What it binds is unknown.

A single record per CDR3 protein comes from TCRdb applying MiXCR to the reads. The repertoire holds roughly 990,000 distinct CDR3 sequences, roughly 31% seen once, with 11% to 15% in the top ten. This clonotype was obtained from a human donor in good health (CMV status not recorded). Some clones in this sample may be carry-over from other donors' samples. V gene TRBV6-2 or TRBV6-3 combines with J gene TRBJ2-3, with D unclear. The sequencing here drew on cultured CD8+ T cells from PBMCs, taken from culture after CMV antigen stimulation. CDR3 in amino acids: CASSMTRSTDTQYF. Written as DNA, the CDR3 is TGTGCCAGCAGCATGACGAGGAGCACAGATACGCAGTATTTT.